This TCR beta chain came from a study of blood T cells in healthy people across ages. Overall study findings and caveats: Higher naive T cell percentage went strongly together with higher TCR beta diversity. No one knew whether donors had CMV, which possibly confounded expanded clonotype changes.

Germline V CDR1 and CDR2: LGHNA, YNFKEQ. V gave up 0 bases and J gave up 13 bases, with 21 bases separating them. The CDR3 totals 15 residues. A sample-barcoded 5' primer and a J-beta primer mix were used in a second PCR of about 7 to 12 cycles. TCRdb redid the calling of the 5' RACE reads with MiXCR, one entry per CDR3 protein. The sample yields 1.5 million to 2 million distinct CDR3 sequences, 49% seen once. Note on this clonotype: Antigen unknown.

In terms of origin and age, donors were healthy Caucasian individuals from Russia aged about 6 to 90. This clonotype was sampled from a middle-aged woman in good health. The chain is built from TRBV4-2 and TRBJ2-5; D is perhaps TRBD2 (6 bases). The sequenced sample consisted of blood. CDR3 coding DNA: TGTGCCAGCAGCCAAGATCGCTCGGGACTCACCAACCTGTACTTC. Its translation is CASSQDRSGLTNLYF.